This T cell receptor (beta chain) derives from a study of Graves' ophthalmopathy and Graves' hyperthyroidism. At the level of the study: No progression to ophthalmopathy over 18 months defined stable hyperthyroidism.

The authors amplified TCR beta CDR3 regions from RNA transcripts. The first round was an RT-PCR with HTBI primers, and the second round was a multiplex PCR. Via MiXCR, TCRdb re-called the multiplex PCR reads, giving one row per CDR3 protein. The sample shows around 1.1 million distinct CDR3 sequences, 35% to 40% of them seen only once. Study conclusions and caveats: Among thyroid clonotypes expanded above 0.001 frequency, most also appeared in blood.

Clinical symptoms, serum thyroxine, TRAb, thyroid ultrasound and orbital computed tomography formed the basis of diagnosis. A word on this clonotype: Its antigen is undetermined.

Trimming pared 3 bases from V and 0 bases from J, leaving 12 bases between. The germline V gene encodes CDR1 DFQATT and CDR2 SNEGSKA (reference sequence). This CDR3 is 14 amino acids long. The sequencing input was peripheral blood or thyroid tissue (not recorded which). V and J are TRBV20-1 and TRBJ2-7, with D possibly being TRBD1 or TRBD2 (5 bases each). This receptor was obtained from an adult man with Graves' hyperthyroidism. CDR3 in amino acids: CSASTAGSSYEQYF. CDR3 nucleotide sequence: TGCAGTGCTAGTACGGCAGGGAGCTCCTACGAGCAGTACTTC.